This paragraph covers one TCR beta chain sequence. Its antigen is currently not known. Base-call qualities are not available, and no considerably larger clone is one nucleotide away. TCRbeta CDR3 regions were amplified from genomic DNA using the immunoSEQ Assay, a bias-controlled multiplex PCR. The authors processed their data as follows. Nucleated cell counts per sample were estimated from amplification of reference gene primers within the assay. To quantify the absolute abundance of each unique TCRbeta CDR3 rearrangement, sequence reads were collapsed and filtered. For each sample, productive Simpson clonality was calculated as the square root of Simpson's diversity index over productive rearrangements. The table was pulled from immuneACCESS by TCRdb, which kept in-frame rearrangements only. Such tables lose some clones; where checked, under half of the loss comes from unresolved V genes, and the rest has no known cause. V and J calls and clone size are those listed in that table; D and trimming were worked out from the DNA. For this sample there are 500,000 or so clones; about nine tenths appear just once. The ten largest clonotypes hold 0.65% to 0.9% of the sample.

Enrolling through a virtual design, the prospective study's participants ranged in age from roughly 18 to 90 years and lived across some 22 United States geographic areas. In the prospective study, participants were assigned to cohorts based on the clinical history participants reported in a screening survey and a study questionnaire. Recovered participants in ImmuneRACE Cohort 3 were defined by two consecutive negative NP/OP PCR tests, clearance by a healthcare professional, or resolution of symptoms. In the prospective study, whole blood, serum and a nasopharyngeal or oropharyngeal swab were collected from each participant by mobile phlebotomists. Additional blood draws and questionnaires over an approximately two-month period could optionally be provided by prospective study participants. Blood samples from the prospective study were shipped frozen or at room temperature prior to DNA extraction.

The sample is drawn from a study of blood T cell repertoires in COVID-19 (dated by TCRdb to about 2020). For the study in its entirety: The collaborator samples originated in the United States, Italy and Spain and spanned the acute and convalescent phases of COVID-19. A freely available public database, intended as a resource for researchers studying the immune response to SARS-CoV-2, is where the repertoires were released. Where available, HLA class I and class II types were taken from metadata supplied by the sample provider and were not determined by assay-based typing. The samples were drawn from the first 160 participants of the ongoing ImmuneRACE study and from 1,254 subjects provided by 6 global collaborators. Subjects who had been exposed to COVID-19, were actively infected with it, or had recovered from it provided the deeply sampled blood TCRbeta repertoires that made up the dataset. The prospective study material was composed of cDNA or gDNA derived from T cells, B-cell-depleted T cells, or PBMCs. Nearly every sample came with metadata listing a de-identified subject ID, COVID-19 status, age in years and sex. The investigation overall reported the following: Clinical and demographic metadata were provided uncurated, with the amount varying by source and participant.

The cysteine opens and the phenylalanine closes a CDR3 of 13 amino acids. The DNA shown is the 39-base CDR3, in frame from base 1. CDR1 and CDR2 (LNHDA, SQIVND) derive from the germline V gene (reference sequence). The V end loses 7 bases and the J end loses 1 base, and a stretch of 10 bases separates them. The source of this sequence is a woman between 18 and 29 years old who had recovered from COVID-19. Sequenced sample: PBMCs or T cells enriched from blood (not recorded which). The chain joins TRBV19 to TRBJ1-1; the D gene is unclear. The bases are TGTGCCAGTAAATTCAACAGGAACACTGAAGCTTTCTTT. Its protein is CASKFNRNTEAFF.